The T cell receptor (beta chain) described here comes from a study of Graves' ophthalmopathy and Graves' hyperthyroidism. For repertoire sequencing, the TCR beta CDR3 regions were amplified from RNA transcripts. Scientists carried out first-round RT-PCR using HTBI primers and then a second-round multiplex PCR. TCRdb redid the calling of the multiplex PCR reads with MiXCR, one entry per CDR3 protein. The sample consists of approximately 640,000 distinct CDR3 sequences, about 40% of them appearing once. Study findings and constraints: Most thyroid clonotypes with frequency above 0.001 were detected in blood too.

For this clonotype: Antigen: not known. Germline and junction disagree at one end, which may indicate a read error.

Someone took the PBMCs out of around 10 ml of fresh peripheral blood. There are 13 residues in the CDR3. Germline CDR1 is SQVTM and CDR2 is ANQGSEA. The V call is TRBV29-1, the J call TRBJ2-2, with D possibly TRBD2 on 5 matching bases. What was sequenced was peripheral blood. This receptor was obtained from an adult man with Graves' ophthalmopathy. In DNA, the CDR3 is TGCAGCGTAGTTGTGGTAACCCCCGGGGAGCAGTTTTTT. Translation: CSVVVVTPGEQFF.